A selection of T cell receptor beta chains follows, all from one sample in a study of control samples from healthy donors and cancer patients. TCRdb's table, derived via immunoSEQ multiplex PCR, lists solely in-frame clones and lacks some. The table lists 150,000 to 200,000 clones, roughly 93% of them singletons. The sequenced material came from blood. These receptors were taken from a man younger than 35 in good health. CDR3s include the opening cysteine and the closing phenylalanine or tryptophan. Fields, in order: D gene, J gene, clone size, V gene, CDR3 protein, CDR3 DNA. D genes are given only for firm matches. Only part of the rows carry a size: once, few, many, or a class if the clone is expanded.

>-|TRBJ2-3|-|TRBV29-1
CSVALSDADTQYF
TGCAGCGTTGCGTTAAGCGACGCAGATACGCAGTATTTT
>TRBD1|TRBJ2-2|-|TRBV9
CASSARTGGRTGELFF
TGTGCCAGCAGCGCACGGACAGGGGGAAGGACCGGGGAGCTGTTTTTT
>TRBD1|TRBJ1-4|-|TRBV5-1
CASASGTGTEKLFF
TGCGCCAGCGCGAGTGGGACAGGGACAGAAAAACTGTTTTTT
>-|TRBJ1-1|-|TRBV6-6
CASSYRGGQHTEAFF
TGTGCCAGCAGTTACCGCGGAGGGCAGCACACTGAAGCTTTCTTT
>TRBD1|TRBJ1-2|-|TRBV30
CAWSVTRTGGGGGYGYTF
TGTGCCTGGAGCGTGACCCGGACAGGGGGCGGAGGAGGCTATGGCTACACCTTC
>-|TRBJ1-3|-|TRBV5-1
CASSLRGRHSGNTIYF
TGCGCCAGCAGCTTGAGGGGACGGCACTCTGGAAACACCATATATTTT
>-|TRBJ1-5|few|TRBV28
CASSSTQGLAGPQHF
TGTGCCAGCAGTTCCACCCAGGGATTAGCGGGACCCCAGCATTTT
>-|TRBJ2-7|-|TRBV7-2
CASSVRVPHEQYF
TGTGCCAGCAGCGTCAGGGTACCCCACGAGCAGTACTTC
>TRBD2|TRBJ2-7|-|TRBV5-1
CASSLSAYSGGSYEQYF
TGCGCCAGCAGCTTGTCCGCTTATTCGGGAGGCTCCTACGAGCAGTACTTC
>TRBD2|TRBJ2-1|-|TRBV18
CASSPPTSGSSDEQFF
TGTGCCAGCTCACCCCCTACTAGCGGGAGTTCGGATGAGCAGTTCTTC